Shown below are 8 T cell receptor beta chains from a single sample sequenced in a study of PD-L1 blockade in urothelial cancer. As to time point: peripheral blood 6 weeks after treatment start. Generated by immunoSEQ multiplex PCR, the TCRdb table keeps only in-frame clones and is missing some. The sample yields about 25,000 clones, 82% seen once. The specimen was PBMCs, collected around atezolizumab (anti-PD-L1) treatment. The source is a man between 65 and 79 years old with urothelial cancer.

The chain recombines TRBV19 with TRBJ2-3; 9 positions agree with TRBD2. CDR1 LNHDA and CDR2 SQIVND come from the germline V gene (reference sequence). The length of the CDR3 is 13 residues. Germline trimming cut 4 bases from V and 5 bases from J; bases unmatched to any gene: 1. The chain's CDR3 is CASSSGRGDTQYF. CDR3 nucleotide sequence: TGTGCCAGTAGTAGCGGGAGGGGAGATACGCAGTATTTT.

The chain employs TRBV5-4 and TRBJ2-7; 8 bases fit TRBD1. The V gene's germline CDR1 is SGHNT and CDR2 YYREEE (reference sequence). There are 14 residues in the CDR3. Losses at the gene ends were 4 bases for V and 6 bases for J; bases not matched to a gene: 9. CDR3 nucleotide sequence: TGTGCCAGCAGCCCCGAGCGGACAGGGTCCGAGCAGTACTTC. It encodes CASSPERTGSEQYF.

CDR3 in amino acids: CSALVTVEAFF. The DNA for the CDR3 is TGCAGCGCCCTGGTAACAGTCGAAGCTTTCTTT. V usage is TRBV29-1 and J usage is TRBJ1-1; D uncertain. This CDR3 has 11 residues. V dropped 7 bases and J dropped 8 bases, with 14 bases sitting between them. Looked up from germline, CDR1 is SQVTM and CDR2 is ANQGSEA. Full variable domain (rest looked up from reference TRBV29-1 and TRBJ1-1): SAVISQKPSRDICQRGTSLTIQCQVDSQVTMMFWYRQQPGQSLTLIATANQGSEATYESGFVIDKFPISRPNLTFSTLTVSNMSPEDSSIYLCSALVTVEAFFGQGTRLTVV.

V gene TRBV7-3 combines with J gene TRBJ2-1; 10 nucleotides agree with TRBD2. CDR1 is SGHTA, CDR2 FQGTGA, per germline. J gave up 9 bases and V 4 bases, and 9 bases lay outside the gene matches. This CDR3 comprises 15 residues. The CDR3 nucleotides are TGTGCCAGCAGCTCTCTAGCGGGAGAGGTGGGTGAGCAGTTCTTC. This sequence encodes CASSSLAGEVGEQFF.

The chain has TRBV7-9 and TRBJ2-7; D ambiguous. The V end lost 3 bases, the J end lost 4 bases, and 7 bases lay between the germline ends. CDR1 and CDR2 from the germline V gene are SEHNR and FQNEAQ (reference sequence). The CDR3 has 12 amino acids. The CDR3 sequence is CASSFRGYEQYF. DNA of the CDR3: TGTGCCAGCAGCTTCCGAGGTTACGAGCAGTACTTC.

The rearrangement uses TRBV7-2 and TRBJ1-1; D perhaps matches TRBD1 (5 bases). V lost 2 bases and J lost 0, with 10 bases in between. CDR3 size: 15 residues. Looked up from germline, CDR1 is SGHTA and CDR2 is FQGNSA. CDR3 sequence reads: CASSLIGVMNTEAFF. DNA for the CDR3: TGTGCCAGCAGCTTAATAGGGGTGATGAACACTGAAGCTTTCTTT.

V is TRBV12-5 and J is TRBJ2-5, with 7 bases that match TRBD1. Germline loops: CDR1 LGHNT, CDR2 FRNRAP. V was clipped by 3 bases and J by 0 bases; unmatched bases: 7. This CDR3 spans 16 amino acids. The CDR3 sequence is CASGLERGGYQETQYF. Written as DNA, the CDR3 is TGTGCTAGTGGTTTAGAGAGAGGGGGCTACCAAGAGACCCAGTACTTC.

This chain joins TRBV19 and TRBJ2-7; TRBD1 is a possible D gene (7 bases). V lost 4 bases to trimming and J lost 5 bases, with 18 bases between them. Germline V gene data show CDR1 as LNHDA and CDR2 as SQIVND (reference sequence). The CDR3 totals 15 residues. Here the CDR3 reads CASSTTRQGGNEQYF. The CDR3 coding sequence is TGTGCCAGTAGTACCACTCGACAGGGCGGGAACGAGCAGTACTTC.